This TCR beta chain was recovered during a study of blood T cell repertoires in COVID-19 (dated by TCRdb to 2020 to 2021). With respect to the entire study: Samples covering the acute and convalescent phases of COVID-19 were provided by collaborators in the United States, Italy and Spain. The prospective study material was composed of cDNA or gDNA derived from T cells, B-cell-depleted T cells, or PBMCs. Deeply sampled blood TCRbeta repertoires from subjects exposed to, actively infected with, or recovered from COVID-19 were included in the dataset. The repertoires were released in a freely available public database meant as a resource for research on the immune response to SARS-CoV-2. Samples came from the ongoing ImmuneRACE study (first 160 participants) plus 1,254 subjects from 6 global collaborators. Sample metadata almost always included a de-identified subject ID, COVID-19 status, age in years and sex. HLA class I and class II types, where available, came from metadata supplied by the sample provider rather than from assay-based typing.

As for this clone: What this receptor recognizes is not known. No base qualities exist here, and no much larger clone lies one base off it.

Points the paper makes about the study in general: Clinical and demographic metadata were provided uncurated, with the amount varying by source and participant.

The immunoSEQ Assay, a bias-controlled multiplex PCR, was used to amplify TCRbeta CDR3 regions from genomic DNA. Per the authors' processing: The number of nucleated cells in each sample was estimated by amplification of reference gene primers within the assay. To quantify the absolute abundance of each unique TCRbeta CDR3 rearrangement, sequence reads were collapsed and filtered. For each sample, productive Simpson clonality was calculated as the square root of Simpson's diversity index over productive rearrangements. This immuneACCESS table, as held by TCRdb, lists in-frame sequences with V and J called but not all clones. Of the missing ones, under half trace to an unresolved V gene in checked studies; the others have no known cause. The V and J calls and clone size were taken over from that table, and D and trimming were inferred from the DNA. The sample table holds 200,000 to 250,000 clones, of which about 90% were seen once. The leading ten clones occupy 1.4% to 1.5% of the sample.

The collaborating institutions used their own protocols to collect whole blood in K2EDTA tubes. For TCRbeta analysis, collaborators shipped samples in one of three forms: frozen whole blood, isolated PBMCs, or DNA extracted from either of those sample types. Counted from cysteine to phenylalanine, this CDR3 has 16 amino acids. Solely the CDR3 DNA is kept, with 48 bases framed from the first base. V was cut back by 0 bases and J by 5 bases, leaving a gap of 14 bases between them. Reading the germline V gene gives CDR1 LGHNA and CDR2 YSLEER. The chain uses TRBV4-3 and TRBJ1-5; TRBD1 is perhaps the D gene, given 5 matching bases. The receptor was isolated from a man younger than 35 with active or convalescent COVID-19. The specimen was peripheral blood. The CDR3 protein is CASSQDRGGPHQPQHF. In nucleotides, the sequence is TGCGCCAGCAGCCAAGATAGGGGAGGTCCCCATCAGCCCCAGCATTTT.